A single sample gave rise to the 28 T cell receptor beta chains below, sequenced in a study of blood T cell repertoires in COVID-19. Clones were sequenced by immunoSEQ multiplex PCR, and TCRdb holds only the in-frame ones, with some missing. This sample carries about 300,000 clones, around 88% of them seen once, and the ten largest clones take roughly 1.3%. Input material: peripheral blood. These receptors all come from a woman aged 50 to 60 with acute or convalescent COVID-19.

The chain couples TRBV15 to TRBJ2-1; D ambiguous. This CDR3 comprises 13 residues. Trimming left V 1 base short and J 10 bases short, with 11 bases between. Germline V gene sequence: CDR1 LNHNV, CDR2 YYDKDF (reference sequence). The CDR3 region has the DNA TGTGCCACCAGCAGAGTAGCCCGCGAAGAGCAGTTCTTC. It specifies CATSRVAREEQFF.

This clone was seen once. CDR3 DNA sequence: TGTGCCAGCAGCCCACTCGGACAGGGGGGCACTGAAGCTTTCTTT. It translates to CASSPLGQGGTEAFF. The rearrangement joins TRBV3-1 (or the pseudogene TRBV3-2) to TRBJ1-1; 10 bases are a match to TRBD1. V lost 4 bases to trimming and J lost 4 bases; unmatched junction nucleotides: 6. Per germline, CDR1 LGHDT and CDR2 YNNKEL (reference sequence). The CDR3 extends over 15 amino acids.

This clone was seen only once. The chain is built from TRBV6-5 and TRBJ2-1; 11 bases align to TRBD1. This CDR3 has 15 residues. CDR1 and CDR2 from the germline V gene are MNHEY and SVGAGI. V trimming: 6 bases; J trimming: 4 bases; junction bases outside the gene matches: 5. The CDR3 loop reads CASRRDRGSYNEQFF. CDR3 bases: TGTGCCAGCAGGAGGGACAGGGGGTCTTACAATGAGCAGTTCTTC.

This chain uses TRBV18 with TRBJ1-4, with 10 bases fitting TRBD1. The CDR3 is 19 residues long. Germline V lookup: CDR1 KGHSH, CDR2 LQKENI. Trimming at V came to 3 bases and at J to 2 bases, leaving 12 bases not matched to a gene. The CDR3 sequence: CASSPGTGTGASTNEKLFF. In DNA, the CDR3 is TGTGCCAGCTCACCCGGCACCGGGACAGGGGCGTCGACTAATGAAAAACTGTTTTTT.

V usage is TRBV7-9 and J usage is TRBJ1-2; D perhaps matches TRBD1 (5 bases). From germline, CDR1 is SEHNR and CDR2 FQNEAQ (reference sequence). This CDR3 comprises 10 residues. Trimming left V 2 bases short and J 13 bases short, with 8 bases between. The CDR3 bases are TGTGCCAGCAGCTTAACGACAGCCACCTTC. This translates into CASSLTTATF.

The chain uses TRBV6-5 and TRBJ2-7; 10 positions agree with TRBD1. Germline CDR1 is MNHEY and CDR2 is SVGAGI. The ends lost 0 bases at V and 4 bases at J; junction bases unmatched: 3. The CDR3 sequence is 15 residues long. CDR3 residues: CASSYSRDRGYEQYV. As DNA, the CDR3 is TGTGCCAGCAGTTACTCGAGGGACAGGGGTTACGAGCAGTACGTC.

This sequence joins TRBV27 and TRBJ1-1, with a possible D match to TRBD1 (5 bases). The CDR3 consists of 13 residues. Germline V lookup: CDR1 MNHEY, CDR2 SMNVEV (reference sequence). Trimming removed 0 bases from V and 7 bases from J, with 9 bases in between. CDR3 residues: CASSLSREIEAFF. DNA of the CDR3: TGTGCCAGCAGTTTATCCAGGGAAATTGAAGCTTTCTTT.

This rearrangement joins TRBV7-2 to TRBJ1-6, with D unresolved. Germline lookup yields CDR1 SGHTA and CDR2 FQGNSA. V lost 1 base and J lost 9, with 7 bases in between. The CDR3 is made up of 13 amino acids. CDR3 residues: CASSLVGSSPLHF. CDR3 nucleotide sequence: TGTGCCAGCAGCTTAGTGGGGAGTTCACCCCTCCACTTT.

The chain uses TRBV25-1 and TRBJ1-3, with D tentatively TRBD1 (6 bases). Trimming cost V 8 bases and J 0 bases, with 11 bases left between them. The germline CDR1 and CDR2 sequences are MGHDK and SYGVNS. This CDR3 region has 14 residues. The CDR3 loop is CASSDSLSGNTIYF. CDR3 bases: TGTGCCAGCTCGGACAGCCTCTCTGGAAACACCATATATTTT.

Only one count was recorded for this clone. The gene calls are TRBV19 and TRBJ2-2; D is uncertain. V was trimmed by 4 bases and J by 1 base, leaving 7 bases between them. Germline-derived CDR1 and CDR2 are LNHDA and SQIVND (reference sequence). This CDR3 comprises 14 residues. The CDR3 bases are TGTGCCAGTAGTAAGCCCGGGAACACCGGGGAGCTGTTTTTT. Its protein product is CASSKPGNTGELFF.

This clone was counted a single time. The chain couples TRBV2 to TRBJ1-1; 10 nucleotides agree with TRBD1. The germline V gene encodes CDR1 SNHLY and CDR2 FYNNEI. With 7 bases clipped from V and 7 bases from J, the junction kept 9 bases outside the gene matches. The CDR3 is made up of 14 amino acids. CDR3 sequence reads: CASNWDRGKDEAFF. In nucleotides, the CDR3 is TGTGCCAGCAATTGGGACAGGGGTAAGGATGAAGCTTTCTTT.

The chain recombines TRBV15 with TRBJ2-2; no reliable D call. Deletions cut 0 bases from V and 3 bases from J, with 5 bases between. Looked up from germline, CDR1 is LNHNV and CDR2 is YYDKDF (reference sequence). The CDR3 has 14 amino acids. The CDR3 bases are TGTGCCACCAGCAGAGATCCGGACACCGGGGAGCTGTTTTTT. Translated, it gives CATSRDPDTGELFF.

This clone has a single count. The CDR3 here is CASRTGALWGTGGYTF. The CDR3 DNA is TGCGCCAGCCGGACAGGGGCCCTGTGGGGAACCGGTGGCTACACCTTC. V is TRBV5-1 and J is TRBJ1-2; 9 bases are shared with TRBD1. The germline V gene has CDR1 SGHRS and CDR2 YFSETQ. J was trimmed by 7 bases and V by 7 bases; bases with no gene match: 17. This CDR3 comprises 16 residues.

The rearrangement links TRBV5-1 to TRBJ2-3; D is perhaps TRBD2 (5 bases). The CDR3 runs to 16 residues. The V and J ends lost 0 bases and 4 bases respectively, with 15 bases between them. Germline V gene sequence: CDR1 SGHRS, CDR2 YFSETQ. The CDR3 here is CASSLALTGSADTQYF. DNA of the CDR3: TGCGCCAGCAGCTTGGCCCTCACGGGGTCGGCAGATACGCAGTATTTT.

This clone was found a few times. The sample holds other DNA sequences that translate to the same CDR3. The chain couples TRBV3-1 (or the pseudogene TRBV3-2) to TRBJ2-1; 7 bases map to TRBD1. The trim removed 3 bases at V and 6 bases at J, leaving 2 bases unmatched. Per the germline V gene, CDR1 is LGHDT and CDR2 is YNNKEL (reference sequence). The CDR3 has 13 residues. CDR3 nucleotide sequence: TGTGCCAGCAGCCAGGCAGGGGGCAATGAGCAGTTCTTC. Its translation: CASSQAGGNEQFF.

The chain is built from TRBV6-5 and TRBJ1-6, with TRBD1 identical over 8 bases. Germline loops: CDR1 MNHEY, CDR2 SVGAGI. The CDR3 length is 14 residues. The trim removed 8 bases at V and 8 bases at J, leaving 8 bases unmatched. The DNA of the CDR3 is TGTGCCAGCTCCAGGACAGGGAGTGATTCACCCCTCCACTTT. The encoded protein is CASSRTGSDSPLHF.

The rearrangement links TRBV10-3 to TRBJ2-5; TRBD1 matches at 8 bases. The junction had 7 bases not matched to a gene; V was cut back by 5 bases and J by 5 bases. The CDR3 runs 14 residues. The germline V gene encodes CDR1 ENHRY and CDR2 SYGVKD. The CDR3 DNA reads TGTGCCATCAGTAGGGGACAGGAGGGGGAGACCCAGTACTTC. Translation: CAISRGQEGETQYF.

CDR3 region: CASTLRTPEMMELFF. CDR3 nucleotide sequence: TGTGCCAGCACCCTACGGACACCCGAAATGATGGAACTGTTTTTT. V usage is TRBV2 and J usage is TRBJ1-4; possibly TRBD1 for D (5 bases). Deletions cut 7 bases from V and 12 bases from J, with 24 bases between. CDR3 size: 15 residues. Per germline, CDR1 SNHLY and CDR2 FYNNEI.

The chain is built from TRBV7-2 and TRBJ2-4; 8 bases map to TRBD2. Per germline, CDR1 SGHTA and CDR2 FQGNSA. This CDR3 is built from 15 residues. Germline trimming cut 5 bases from V and 3 bases from J; bases unmatched to any gene: 6. The CDR3 protein is CASSPGRGLKNIQYF. The CDR3 nucleotides read TGTGCCAGCAGCCCCGGGAGGGGTCTCAAAAACATTCAGTACTTC. The full variable domain, its missing parts supplied by reference TRBV7-2 and TRBJ2-4, is GAGVSQSPSNKVTEKGKDVELRCDPISGHTALYWYRQSLGQGLEFLIYFQGNSAPDKSGLPSDRFSAERTGGSVSTLTIQRTQQEDSAVYLCASSPGRGLKNIQYFGAGTRLSVL.

The rearrangement uses TRBV5-1 and TRBJ2-4, with D perhaps matching TRBD2 (6 bases). Between the trimmed V and J ends, which lost 9 bases and 0 bases, there was a span of 34 bases. This CDR3 region has 21 residues. Looked up from germline, CDR1 is SGHRS and CDR2 is YFSETQ. The CDR3 DNA reads TGCGCCACAAAACCGGGACTTGAGCACGCTACGGATTTCGGAGCCAAAAACATTCAGTACTTC. Its translation is CATKPGLEHATDFGAKNIQYF.

The chain carries TRBV5-1 and TRBJ1-1; D possibly corresponds to TRBD1 (5 bases). Trimming removed 4 bases at V and 1 base at J, with 8 bases between. The CDR3 loop spans 13 amino acids. Germline V lookup: CDR1 SGHRS, CDR2 YFSETQ. The chain's CDR3 is CASSVDTNTEAFF. The CDR3 DNA sequence: TGCGCCAGCAGCGTGGACACGAACACTGAAGCTTTCTTT.

The V call is TRBV9, the J call TRBJ1-2; D is perhaps TRBD1 (6 bases). Trimming took off 3 bases at V and 0 bases at J, with 12 bases between the two ends. CDR3 length: 15 residues. In germline, CDR1 is SGDLS, CDR2 YYNGEE. The CDR3 nucleotides are TGTGCCAGCAGCGAAATTTGGGACACTAACTATGGCTACACCTTC. It encodes CASSEIWDTNYGYTF.

This clone came up once. The gene calls are TRBV12-3 or TRBV12-4 and TRBJ1-1; D is unresolved. CDR3 size: 12 residues. V gave up 5 bases and J gave up 5 bases, with 9 bases separating them. The CDR3 DNA sequence: TGTGCCAGCAGTCCCCAGACAACTGAAGCTTTCTTT. This sequence encodes CASSPQTTEAFF.

This chain joins TRBV4-1 and TRBJ2-3; 9 bases match TRBD2. From germline, CDR1 is MGHRA and CDR2 YSYEKL. The CDR3 has 21 residues. With 0 bases clipped from V and 3 bases from J, the junction kept 19 bases outside the gene matches. The CDR3, as DNA: TGCGCCAGCAGCCAAGATAGCGGATTAGCGGGAGTACTTACACGGACAGATACGCAGTATTTT. Amino acids: CASSQDSGLAGVLTRTDTQYF.

The rearrangement uses TRBV20-1 and TRBJ1-2; TRBD1 aligns across 9 bases. Losses at the gene ends were 3 bases for V and 8 bases for J; bases not matched to a gene: 4. This CDR3 is 12 amino acids long. The germline V gene has CDR1 DFQATT and CDR2 SNEGSKA (reference sequence). The CDR3 protein is CSASTGGQGYTF. The CDR3 DNA reads TGCAGTGCTAGTACAGGGGGCCAAGGCTACACCTTC.

This clone showed up just a few times. The rearrangement links TRBV6-5 to TRBJ1-2; tentative D call: TRBD1 (5 bases). V was clipped by 5 bases and J by 1 base, with 14 bases between them. Looked up from germline, CDR1 is MNHEY and CDR2 is SVGAGI. The CDR3 is 15 amino acids. The chain's CDR3 is CASSRSGGLNYGYTF. CDR3 nucleotides: TGTGCCAGCAGTCGTTCCGGGGGTCTTAACTATGGCTACACCTTC.

The chain uses TRBV5-8 and TRBJ1-5; D gene ambiguous. The V and J ends lost 5 bases and 2 bases respectively, with 11 bases between them. Germline-derived CDR1 and CDR2 are SGHTS and YDEGEE. The CDR3 has 14 amino acids. As DNA, the CDR3 is TGTGCCAGCAGTCCGCTTCAGGGCAATCAGCCCCAGCATTTT. It encodes CASSPLQGNQPQHF.

V is TRBV11-2 and J is TRBJ2-3; D gene uncertain. The germline CDR1 and CDR2 sequences are SGHAT and FQNNGV. Trimming removed 10 bases at V and 6 bases at J, with 14 bases between. CDR3 length: 12 amino acids. The CDR3 DNA reads as TGTGCCACTTCCAGCATCGGGGATACGCAGTATTTT. Its translation is CATSSIGDTQYF.